One and the same sample provided the 15 T cell receptor beta chains below, sequenced in a study of blood T cells in healthy people across ages. A sample-barcoded 5' primer and a J-beta primer mix were used in a second PCR of about 7 to 11 cycles. One entry per CDR3 protein results from TCRdb running MiXCR on the 5' RACE reads. The table lists under 2 million distinct CDR3 sequences, 30% to 35% of them singletons. Sequencing was done on a sample of blood. These TCRs come from a woman younger than 45 in good health.

The chain joins TRBV4-1 to TRBJ2-1; 11 bases fit TRBD2. CDR1 and CDR2 from the germline V gene are MGHRA and YSYEKL. CDR3 length equals 17 residues. The junction had 11 bases not matched to a gene; V was cut back by 4 bases and J by 6 bases. CDR3 protein: CASSLSGTSGGLNEQFF. Here the CDR3 DNA reads TGCGCCAGCAGCCTTTCCGGAACTAGCGGGGGCCTCAATGAGCAGTTCTTC.

This clonotype is labeled as medium-sized (0.01 to 0.1%). The CDR3 is CAISVSGQGASYEQYF. In DNA, the CDR3 is TGTGCCATCAGTGTGTCGGGACAGGGGGCCTCCTACGAGCAGTACTTC. The gene calls are TRBV10-3 and TRBJ2-7; 12 nucleotides match TRBD1. This CDR3 has 16 residues. CDR1 is ENHRY and CDR2 is SYGVKD in the germline V gene. V was clipped by 4 bases and J by 0 bases; unmatched bases: 4.

The chain combines TRBV2 with TRBJ1-1; 8 bases match TRBD1. J lost 6 bases, V lost 4 bases, and 4 bases had no gene match. The CDR3 is 13 residues long. CDR1 and CDR2 from the germline V gene are SNHLY and FYNNEI. In nucleotides, the CDR3 is TGTGCCAGCAGTGTCTGGACAGGGCCTGAAGCTTTCTTT. Its translation: CASSVWTGPEAFF. The full variable domain, in which reference TRBV2 and TRBJ1-1 provide the parts outside the CDR3, is EPEVTQTPSHQVTQMGQEVILRCVPISNHLYFYWYRQILGQKVEFLVSFYNNEISEKSEIFDDQFSVERPDGSNFTLKIRSTKLEDSAMYFCASSVWTGPEAFFGQGTRLTVV.

V and J are TRBV3-1 and TRBJ2-7; 8 bases fit TRBD2. TRBJ2-1 matches the DNA end more closely, so the J call is doubtful. From germline, CDR1 is LGHDT and CDR2 YNNKEL (reference sequence). This CDR3 is built from 16 residues. The CDR3 reads CASSQGGRTGDYEQFF. The DNA for the CDR3 is TGTGCCAGCAGCCAAGGCGGGAGGACCGGTGACTACGAGCAGTTCTTC.

This clonotype was counted a few times. This chain joins TRBV7-6 and TRBJ2-1; 7 bases match TRBD2. Losses at the gene ends were 1 base for V and 5 bases for J; bases not matched to a gene: 8. Germline V gene data show CDR1 as SGHVS and CDR2 as FNYEAQ. The CDR3 is 16 amino acids. The CDR3 loop reads CASSLGASGPHNEQFF. The CDR3 nucleotides read TGTGCCAGCAGCTTAGGAGCTAGCGGCCCACACAATGAGCAGTTCTTC.

This chain connects TRBV6-1 to TRBJ2-1, with a tentative D call TRBD2 (5 bases). The V gene lost 8 bases and the J gene lost 3 bases, with 11 bases spanning the gap. CDR1 and CDR2 from the germline V gene are MNHNS and SASEGT. There are 13 residues in the CDR3. CDR3 nucleotide sequence: TGTGCCAGCTTGGAGGTCAACTACAATGAGCAGTTCTTC. This codes for CASLEVNYNEQFF.

This clonotype was found many times. This sequence joins TRBV29-1 and TRBJ2-3, with 11 bases fitting TRBD2. Germline CDR1 is SQVTM and CDR2 is ANQGSEA. V lost 6 bases to trimming and J lost 2 bases; unmatched junction nucleotides: 4. This CDR3 is built from 14 residues. The CDR3 region is CSVVAGGNTDTQYF. CDR3 nucleotides: TGCAGCGTGGTAGCGGGAGGGAACACAGATACGCAGTATTTT.

DNA of the CDR3: TGTGCCAGCAGTACGGGGCCCTTTAATAGCAATCAGCCCCAGCATTTT. Its protein product is CASSTGPFNSNQPQHF. V is TRBV12-3 or TRBV12-4 and J is TRBJ1-5, with D perhaps TRBD1 (5 bases). V gave up 5 bases and J gave up 0 bases, with 14 bases separating them. CDR3 length: 16 amino acids.

There are a few counts of this clonotype. This chain links TRBV29-1 with TRBJ1-4, with a weak D call TRBD1 (5 bases). Germline V gene data show CDR1 as SQVTM and CDR2 as ANQGSEA. Trimming left V 7 bases short and J 8 bases short, with 11 bases between. The CDR3 loop spans 11 amino acids. In DNA, the CDR3 is TGCAGCGGAATAGAGGGGGAAAAACTGTTTTTT. It specifies CSGIEGEKLFF.

This sequence joins TRBV20-1 and TRBJ2-1; 13 bases fit TRBD2. Germline CDR1 reads DFQATT; CDR2 reads SNEGSKA (reference sequence). V trimming: 6 bases; J trimming: 7 bases; junction bases outside the gene matches: 9. CDR3 size: 15 residues. CDR3 loop: CSADSGLAGKNEQFF. The CDR3 nucleotides read TGCAGTGCCGATTCGGGACTAGCGGGGAAAAATGAGCAGTTCTTC.

The gene calls are TRBV6-2 or TRBV6-3 and TRBJ2-3; 9 bases are a match to TRBD2. From germline, CDR1 is MNHEY and CDR2 SVGEGT. Trimming took 10 bases from V and 3 from J; bases not matched to a gene: 8. CDR3 size: 14 residues. The CDR3 region has the DNA TGTGCCACCTCTAGCGGGATGGGGACAGATACGCAGTATTTT. Protein: CATSSGMGTDTQYF.

This clonotype was seen only a few times. The J gene is TRBJ2-5, the V gene TRBV11-1; 8 nucleotides align to TRBD1. The J segment lost 4 bases and the V segment lost 5 bases, leaving 9 bases of the junction unmatched. Germline V CDR1 and CDR2: SGHAT, FQDESV (reference sequence). The CDR3 consists of 15 residues. CDR3 residues: CASSQRQGPGETQYF. In DNA, the CDR3 is TGTGCCAGCAGCCAGAGACAGGGGCCGGGAGAGACCCAGTACTTC. Filled out from reference TRBV11-1 and TRBJ2-5, the complete variable domain reads EAEVAQSPRYKITEKSQAVAFWCDPISGHATLYWYRQILGQGPELLVQFQDESVVDDSQLPKDRFSAERLKGVDSTLKIQPAELGDSAMYLCASSQRQGPGETQYFGPGTRLLVL.

The chain has TRBV20-1 and TRBJ1-5; weak D call: TRBD1 (6 bases). Germline CDR1 DFQATT, CDR2 SNEGSKA (reference sequence). The CDR3 has 15 residues. The V end lost 0 bases, the J end lost 7 bases, and 16 bases lay between the germline ends. The CDR3 loop reads CSARDRGALRQPQHF. The CDR3 DNA sequence: TGCAGTGCTAGAGATCGGGGGGCGCTTAGGCAGCCCCAGCATTTT.

As regards this clonotype: One end of the junction is discordant with germline, which a read error may explain. The CDR3 nucleotides read TGCGCCAGCAGCTTCTCAGATATCTATGACTACACCTTC. Residues: CASSFSDIYDYTF. The chain has TRBV5-1 and TRBJ1-2; D gene unclear. Germline loops: CDR1 SGHRS, CDR2 YFSETQ. This CDR3 has 13 amino acids.

The chain uses TRBV27 and TRBJ2-5, with D perhaps TRBD2 (6 bases). With 4 bases removed from V and 11 bases from J, the gap between germline ends came to 23 bases. The germline V gene has CDR1 MNHEY and CDR2 SMNVEV (reference sequence). The CDR3 runs to 15 residues. CDR3: CASSSRRGKAYKQYF. The CDR3 DNA follows: TGTGCCAGCAGTTCGCGCCGGGGGAAAGCCTACAAGCAGTACTTC.